The 13 T cell receptor beta chains given below trace back to one sample, sequenced in a study of T cell repertoires in cytomegalovirus infection. TCRdb used MiXCR to reprocess the reads, holding one entry per CDR3 protein. The sample lists fewer than 550,000 distinct CDR3 sequences, around a quarter seen once, with less than 15% in the top ten. Sequenced: PBMCs. The receptors come from a human donor in good health (CMV status not recorded). Some clones in this sample may be carry-over from other donors' samples.

This clonotype has more than one count but fewer than ten. The chain carries TRBV7-9 and TRBJ1-1; the D gene is possibly TRBD1 (5 bases). The CDR3 consists of 15 residues. V lost 5 bases and J 1 base, leaving 14 bases between the germline ends. The germline CDR1 and CDR2 sequences are SEHNR and FQNEAQ (reference sequence). CDR3 nucleotide sequence: TGTGCCAGCAGCGTACCGACAGAACCGAACACTGAAGCTTTCTTT. Translation gives CASSVPTEPNTEAFF.

J is TRBJ2-2 and V is TRBV12-3 or TRBV12-4; D assignment may be TRBD1 or TRBD2 (5 bases each). The V gene lost 6 bases and the J gene lost 2 bases, with 13 bases spanning the gap. The CDR3 has 15 amino acids. The CDR3 coding sequence is TGTGCCAGCAGAAAGGGGAGTAGAAACACCGGGGAGCTGTTTTTT. Its protein is CASRKGSRNTGELFF.

At least ten counts were recorded for this clonotype. V gene TRBV7-2 combines with J gene TRBJ2-3; TRBD2 matches at 12 bases. The CDR3 runs to 17 residues. Germline CDR1 and CDR2: SGHTA and FQGNSA. Trimming cost V 4 bases and J 4 bases; bases outside gene matches: 9. The CDR3 loop reads CASSSRLAGDRSDTQYF. The CDR3 DNA reads as TGTGCCAGCAGCTCCCGACTAGCGGGAGATAGGTCAGATACGCAGTATTTT.

The V gene is TRBV7-9, the J gene TRBJ2-1; D is unresolved. Trimming took 3 bases from V and 5 from J, leaving 17 bases between them. In germline, CDR1 is SEHNR, CDR2 FQNEAQ (reference sequence). The CDR3 runs to 16 residues. This CDR3 is CASSLAESYLHNEQFF. The DNA for the CDR3 is TGTGCCAGCAGCTTGGCCGAATCTTACCTTCACAATGAGCAGTTCTTC.

This clonotype has a count of ten or more. This chain connects TRBV6-1 to TRBJ2-3, with TRBD2 matching over 10 bases. The CDR3 has 18 residues. Germline CDR1 reads MNHNS; CDR2 reads SASEGT. With V trimmed by 7 bases and J by 2 bases, 15 bases remained unmatched. DNA for the CDR3: TGTGCCAGCACCACTGGAAGGCTAGCGGGAGCAGACACAGATACGCAGTATTTT. Translated: CASTTGRLAGADTDTQYF.

The sample holds many counts of this clonotype. The chain recombines TRBV5-1 with TRBJ2-4; D may correspond to TRBD1 or TRBD2 (6 bases each). The V end lost 3 bases, the J end lost 0 bases, and 7 bases lay between the germline ends. The CDR3 loop spans 14 amino acids. Germline-derived CDR1 and CDR2 are SGHRS and YFSETQ. CDR3 in amino acids: CASSSGAAKNIQYF. The CDR3 nucleotides read TGCGCCAGCAGCTCGGGGGCAGCCAAAAACATTCAGTACTTC.

V is TRBV24-1 and J is TRBJ2-7; D possibly uses TRBD1 or TRBD2 (5 bases each). CDR3 length equals 15 residues. The V end lost 4 bases, the J end lost 9 bases, and 21 bases lay between the germline ends. Germline V gene sequence: CDR1 KGHDR, CDR2 SFDVKD. The CDR3 loop is CATSDPGTGPTMQYF. CDR3 bases: TGTGCCACCAGTGACCCCGGGACGGGACCTACGATGCAGTACTTC.

This clonotype has more than one count but fewer than ten. CDR3 in amino acids: CASSFPLAKNIQYF. The CDR3 bases are TGTGCCAGCAGCTTCCCCCTAGCCAAAAACATTCAGTACTTC. The chain recombines TRBV5-5 with TRBJ2-4; D remains unclear. Trimming cost V 2 bases and J 0 bases, with 6 bases left between them. Germline V gene sequence: CDR1 SGHKS, CDR2 YYEKEE (reference sequence). The CDR3 spans 14 residues.

The gene calls are TRBV28 and TRBJ2-5; perhaps TRBD1 as D (6 bases). CDR3 size: 16 residues. From germline, CDR1 is MDHEN and CDR2 SYDVKM. Trimming pared 5 bases from V and 9 bases from J, leaving 25 bases between. The CDR3 is CASSPPPGHIPEAQYF. The CDR3 DNA reads as TGTGCCAGCAGTCCCCCACCGGGACATATACCCGAGGCCCAGTACTTC.

This clonotype occurred a few times. The chain is built from TRBV19 and TRBJ2-3; the match to TRBD2 covers 12 bases. The CDR3 totals 14 residues. V lost 8 bases, J lost 1 base, and 1 base stayed unmatched. CDR1 and CDR2 from the germline V gene are LNHDA and SQIVND (reference sequence). CDR3: CASGLAGRTDTQYF. The DNA of the CDR3 is TGTGCCAGTGGACTAGCGGGACGCACAGATACGCAGTATTTT.

The chain is built from TRBV7-2 and TRBJ1-4; D not certain. This CDR3 region has 11 residues. The V end was cut by 5 bases, the J end by 7 bases, with 5 bases between. CDR1 SGHTA and CDR2 FQGNSA come from the germline V gene. Here the CDR3 reads CASSRGEKLFF. The CDR3 coding sequence is TGTGCCAGCAGCCGGGGTGAAAAACTGTTTTTT.

The chain recombines TRBV11-1 with TRBJ2-2; 10 bases line up with TRBD2. The V segment lost 6 bases and the J segment 1 base; nucleotides outside the gene matches: 2. CDR1 is SGHAT and CDR2 is FQDESV in the germline V gene (reference sequence). There are 15 residues in the CDR3. In DNA form, the CDR3 reads TGTGCCAGCAGTCAGCGGGAGGGGAACACCGGGGAGCTGTTTTTT. Protein sequence: CASSQREGNTGELFF.

This clonotype has only a few counts. The chain has TRBV6-1 and TRBJ2-1; 8 bases map to TRBD2. The CDR3 covers 17 residues. V gave up 6 bases and J gave up 0 bases; unmatched junction bases: 10. Germline-derived CDR1 and CDR2 are MNHNS and SASEGT. CDR3 residues: CASRTGTSAYSYNEQFF. CDR3 nucleotides: TGTGCCAGCAGAACCGGGACTAGTGCTTACTCCTACAATGAGCAGTTCTTC.